A selection of T cell receptor beta chains follows, all from one sample in a study of human T cells and chemical hapten exposure. TCRdb fed the RACE reads into MiXCR, producing one record per CDR3 protein. The repertoire holds 80,000 to 100,000 distinct CDR3 sequences, with 7.5% to 9% as singletons. The sample in question was whole blood, obtained in connection with sensitization to the hapten diphenylcyclopropenone (DPC). The receptor source for this set is a woman aged 25 to 39 with alopecia areata. Some clones in this sample may be carry-over from other donors' samples. Both conserved end residues are trimmed from each CDR3. Each record gives: J gene, V gene, CDR3 protein.

>TRBJ2-4|TRBV7-2
ASSSRASKNIQY
>TRBJ2-1|TRBV6-1
ASRENGGAFYNEQF
>TRBJ1-6|TRBV30
AWSVGLGGSPLH
>TRBJ2-3|TRBV3-1
ASSSKRGATDTQY
>TRBJ1-1|TRBV20-1
SASLTGVPGAF
>TRBJ2-7|TRBV30
AFSPGARREQY
>TRBJ2-5|TRBV20-1
SARDGSIQETQY
>TRBJ1-1|TRBV5-1
ASSLTGTGFTEAF
>TRBJ2-7|TRBV11-2
ASSPGVQGPDLKY
>TRBJ2-3|TRBV20-1
SARPMSGGGTDTQY
>TRBJ2-3|TRBV10-1
ASSEEVRIPHNTPSTDTQY
>TRBJ2-3|TRBV5-1
ASSFGSLGPTDTQY
>TRBJ2-1|TRBV6-2/TRBV6-3
ASSYWGEQF
>TRBJ2-3|TRBV6-1
ASRGLAGGTSTDTQY
>TRBJ2-5|TRBV11-2
ASSLEGGGAVAQY
>TRBJ1-4|TRBV30
AWSVPGQGNEKLF
>TRBJ1-1|TRBV30
AWSVHTEAF
>TRBJ1-1|TRBV6-6
ASMRIRNTEAF
>TRBJ1-2|TRBV6-6
ASSLHRDRDPEGYT
>TRBJ1-5|TRBV7-2
ASSLGLQQPQH
>TRBJ1-5|TRBV28
ASSLRGHSNQPQH
>TRBJ1-2|TRBV29-1
SVEGGGYGYT
>TRBJ1-1|TRBV29-1
SVWVYEGAF
>TRBJ2-7|TRBV29-1
SVELAGAEKQY
>TRBJ2-7|TRBV5-4
ASSLGAGATEQY
>TRBJ2-4|TRBV6-1
ASSGWTGMVGPENIQY
>TRBJ1-2|TRBV29-1
SVEEGVGGYT